Described below is a single T cell receptor beta chain sequence and its context. Its antigen is as yet unknown. The PCR contained 60 Vbeta and 13 Jbeta primers. Assay: immunoSEQ multiplex PCR; the TCRdb copy retains only in-frame clones and omits some. In the table there are around 140,000 clones, approximately 80% of which are singletons. This entry belongs to a study of cytomegalovirus exposure and HLA in healthy donors. Study conclusions and caveats: In a later analysis, V- and J-gene trimming of beta chains associated with a DCLRE1C missense variant, replicated independently. Most TCR beta V segments were productive about 90% or about 30% of the time in an earlier analysis. Analyzed later, most CMV-associated TCR beta chains appeared HLA-restricted.

Trimming at V came to 6 bases and at J to 8 bases, leaving 11 bases not matched to a gene. Germline CDR1 and CDR2: MNHEY and SVGAGI. CDR3 length equals 15 residues. J is TRBJ2-1 and V is TRBV6-5; 9 bases match TRBD2. This receptor was taken from a male donor in good health and CMV-seronegative. The sample comprised PBMCs. CDR3 nucleotides: TGTGCCAGCAGGTCCGGGACTAGCTCTATCCATGAGCAGTTCTTC. Translated: CASRSGTSSIHEQFF.